A selection of T cell receptor beta chains follows, all from one sample in a study of lymphopenia after photon versus proton radiotherapy. The method was immunoSEQ multiplex PCR; TCRdb's version includes in-frame clones alone and lacks a portion of them. The sample gives roughly 29,000 clones, about nine tenths of which show up once; approximately 50% is in the top ten. The sample here was peripheral blood, taken from a patient treated with proton-based radiotherapy. Source of these receptors: an older woman with cholangiocarcinoma. Some clones in this sample may be carry-over from other donors' samples. The CDR3 runs from the conserved cysteine through the conserved F or W. A D gene is named only where the DNA matches it firmly.

D gene,CDR3 length,V gene,J gene,CDR3 protein,CDR3 DNA
-,14,TRBV2,TRBJ1-4,CASSENYPNEKLFF,TGTGCCAGCAGTGAGAATTACCCGAATGAAAAACTGTTTTTT
-,16,TRBV6-6,TRBJ1-6,CASSYFAGTRVSPLHF,TGTGCCAGCAGTTACTTCGCCGGGACTAGGGTTTCACCCCTCCACTTT
-,12,TRBV29-1,TRBJ2-1,CSVVQGVAEQFF,TGCAGCGTTGTCCAGGGAGTTGCTGAGCAGTTCTTC
-,13,TRBV19,TRBJ1-6,CASSISGNSPLHF,TGTGCCAGTAGTATTAGCGGCAATTCACCCCTCCACTTT
TRBD2,13,TRBV5-1,TRBJ2-7,CASRETSEYEQYF,TGCGCCAGCAGGGAGACTAGCGAGTACGAGCAGTACTTC
-,13,TRBV6-6,TRBJ2-2,CASRKGVSGELFF,TGTGCCAGCAGGAAGGGAGTAAGCGGGGAGCTGTTTTTT
-,17,TRBV5-1,TRBJ1-3,CASSLGGPARTGNTIYF,TGCGCCAGCAGCTTGGGGGGTCCGGCCCGAACTGGAAACACCATATATTTT
-,12,TRBV15,TRBJ2-1,CATSRDQGEQFF,TGTGCCACCAGCAGAGATCAGGGTGAGCAGTTCTTC
TRBD1,13,TRBV10-1,TRBJ2-5,CASSRQGQETQYF,TGCGCCAGCTCGCGACAGGGACAAGAGACCCAGTACTTC
-,15,TRBV7-2,TRBJ1-6,CASSLSQGNNSPLHF,TGTGCCAGCAGCCTCAGTCAGGGGAATAATTCACCCCTCCACTTT
-,14,TRBV9,TRBJ1-4,CASSVGSENEKLFF,TGTGCCAGCAGCGTAGGGAGTGAGAATGAAAAACTGTTTTTT
TRBD1,15,TRBV5-4,TRBJ1-5,CASSNGQGGNQPQHF,TGTGCCAGCAGCAACGGACAGGGTGGCAATCAGCCCCAGCATTTT
TRBD2,18,TRBV5-4,TRBJ2-7,CASNSGTSGGWAVGEQYF,TGTGCCAGCAACTCCGGGACTAGCGGGGGCTGGGCGGTAGGCGAGCAGTACTTC
-,15,TRBV2,TRBJ2-5,CASTVTRQYQETQYF,TGTGCCAGCACTGTGACTAGGCAGTACCAAGAGACCCAGTACTTC
TRBD2,17,TRBV27,TRBJ2-7,CASSSSPTSGGPYEQYF,TGTGCCAGCAGTTCCTCCCCGACTAGCGGGGGTCCTTACGAGCAGTACTTC
-,14,TRBV29-1,TRBJ1-1,CSERGINLNTEAFF,TGCAGCGAACGGGGAATTAATCTGAACACTGAAGCTTTCTTT